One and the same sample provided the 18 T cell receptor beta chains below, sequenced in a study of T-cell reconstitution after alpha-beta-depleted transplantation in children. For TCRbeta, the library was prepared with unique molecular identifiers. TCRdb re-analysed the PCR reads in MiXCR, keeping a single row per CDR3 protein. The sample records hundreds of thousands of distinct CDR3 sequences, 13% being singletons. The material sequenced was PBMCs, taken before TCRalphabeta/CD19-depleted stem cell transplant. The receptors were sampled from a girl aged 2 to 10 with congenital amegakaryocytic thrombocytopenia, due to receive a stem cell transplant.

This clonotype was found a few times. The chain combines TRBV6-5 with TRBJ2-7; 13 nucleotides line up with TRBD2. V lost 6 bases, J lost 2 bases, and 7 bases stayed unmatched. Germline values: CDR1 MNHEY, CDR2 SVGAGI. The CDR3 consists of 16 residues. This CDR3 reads CASSPEGLAGPYEQYF. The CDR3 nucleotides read TGTGCCAGCAGCCCCGAGGGACTAGCGGGACCCTACGAGCAGTACTTC.

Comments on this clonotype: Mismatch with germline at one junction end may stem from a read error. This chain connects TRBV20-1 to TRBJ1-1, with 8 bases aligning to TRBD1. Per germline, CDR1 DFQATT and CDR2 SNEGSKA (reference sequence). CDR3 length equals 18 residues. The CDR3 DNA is TGCTGTGCTAGAGATCCGGGATCCGGAGGACAGGGGAACACTGAAGCTTTCTTT. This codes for CCARDPGSGGQGNTEAFF.

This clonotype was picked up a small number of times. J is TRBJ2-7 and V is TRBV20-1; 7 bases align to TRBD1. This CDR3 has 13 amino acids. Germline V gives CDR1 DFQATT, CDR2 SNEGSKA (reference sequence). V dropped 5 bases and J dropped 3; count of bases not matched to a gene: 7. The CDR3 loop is CSAVRDRLYEQYF. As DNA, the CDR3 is TGCAGTGCTGTACGGGACAGACTCTACGAGCAGTACTTC.

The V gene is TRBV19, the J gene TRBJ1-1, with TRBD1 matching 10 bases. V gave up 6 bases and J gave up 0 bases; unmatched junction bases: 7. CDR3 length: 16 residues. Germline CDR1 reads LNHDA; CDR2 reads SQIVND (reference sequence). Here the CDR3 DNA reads TGTGCCAGTAGCGACAGGGGGCTAAGAATGAACACTGAAGCTTTCTTT. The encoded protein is CASSDRGLRMNTEAFF. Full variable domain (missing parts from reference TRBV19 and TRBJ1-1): DGGITQSPKYLFRKEGQNVTLSCEQNLNHDAMYWYRQDPGQGLRLIYYSQIVNDFQKGDIAEGYSVSREKKESFPLTVTSAQKNPTAFYLCASSDRGLRMNTEAFFGQGTRLTVV.

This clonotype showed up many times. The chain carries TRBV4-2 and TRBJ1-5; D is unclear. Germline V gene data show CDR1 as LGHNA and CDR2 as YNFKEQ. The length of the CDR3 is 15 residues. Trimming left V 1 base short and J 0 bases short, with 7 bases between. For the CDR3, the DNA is TGTGCCAGCAGCCAAGCGGTTAATAGCAATCAGCCCCAGCATTTT. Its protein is CASSQAVNSNQPQHF.

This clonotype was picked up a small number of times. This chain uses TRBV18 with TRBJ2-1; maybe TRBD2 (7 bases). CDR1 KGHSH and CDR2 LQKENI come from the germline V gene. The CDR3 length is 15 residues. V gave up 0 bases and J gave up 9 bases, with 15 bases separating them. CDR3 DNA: TGTGCCAGCTCACCACCAACTAGCGACAGGTTTGAGCAGTTCTTC. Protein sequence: CASSPPTSDRFEQFF.

The CDR3 DNA is TGTGCCAGCAGGCATCAGCCCCAGCATTTT. It encodes CASRHQPQHF. J is TRBJ1-5 and V is TRBV21-1. TRBV21-1 is marked as a pseudogene. This CDR3 has 10 amino acids.

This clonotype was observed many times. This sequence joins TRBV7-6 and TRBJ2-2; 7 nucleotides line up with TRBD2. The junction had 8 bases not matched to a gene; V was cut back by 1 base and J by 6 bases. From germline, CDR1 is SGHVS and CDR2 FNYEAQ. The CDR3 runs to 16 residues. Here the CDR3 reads CASSLGPGGLSGELFF. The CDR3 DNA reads TGTGCCAGCAGCTTAGGACCGGGAGGATTATCCGGGGAGCTGTTTTTT.

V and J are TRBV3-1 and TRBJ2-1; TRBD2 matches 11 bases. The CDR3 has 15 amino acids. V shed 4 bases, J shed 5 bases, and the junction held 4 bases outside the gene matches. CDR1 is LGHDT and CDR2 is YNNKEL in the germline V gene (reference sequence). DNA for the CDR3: TGTGCCAGCAGCCCACTAGCGGGAGCCCACAATGAGCAGTTCTTC. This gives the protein CASSPLAGAHNEQFF.

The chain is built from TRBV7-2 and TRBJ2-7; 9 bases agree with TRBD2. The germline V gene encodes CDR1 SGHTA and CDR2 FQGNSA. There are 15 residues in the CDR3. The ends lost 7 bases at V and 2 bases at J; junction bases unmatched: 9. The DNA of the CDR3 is TGTGCCAGCACTGAATCTAGCGGGAAGACCTACGAGCAGTACTTC. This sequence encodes CASTESSGKTYEQYF. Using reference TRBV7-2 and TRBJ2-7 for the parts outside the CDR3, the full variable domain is GAGVSQSPSNKVTEKGKDVELRCDPISGHTALYWYRQSLGQGLEFLIYFQGNSAPDKSGLPSDRFSAERTGGSVSTLTIQRTQQEDSAVYLCASTESSGKTYEQYFGPGTRLTVT.

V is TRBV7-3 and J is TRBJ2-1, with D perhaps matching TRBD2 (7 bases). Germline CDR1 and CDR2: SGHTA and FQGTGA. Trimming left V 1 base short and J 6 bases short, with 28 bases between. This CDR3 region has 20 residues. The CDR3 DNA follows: TGTGCCAGCAGCTTAATCCCGCGGGAGACCAGGCTTATAGGGGGCAATGAGCAGTTCTTC. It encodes CASSLIPRETRLIGGNEQFF.

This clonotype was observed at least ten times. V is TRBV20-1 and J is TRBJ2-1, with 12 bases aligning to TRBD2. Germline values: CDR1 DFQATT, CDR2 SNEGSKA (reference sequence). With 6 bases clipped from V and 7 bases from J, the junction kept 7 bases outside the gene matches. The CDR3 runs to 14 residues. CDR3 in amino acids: CSALGLAGTNEQFF. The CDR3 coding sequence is TGCAGTGCCCTTGGACTAGCGGGAACAAATGAGCAGTTCTTC.

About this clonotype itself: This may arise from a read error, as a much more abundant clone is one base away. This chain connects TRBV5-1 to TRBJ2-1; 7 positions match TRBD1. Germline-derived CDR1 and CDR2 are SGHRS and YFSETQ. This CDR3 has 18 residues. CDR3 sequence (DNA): TGCGCCAGCAGCAGGGATAGGACAGGAACCCTCGGGGACAATGACCAGTTCTTC. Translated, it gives CASSRDRTGTLGDNDQFF.

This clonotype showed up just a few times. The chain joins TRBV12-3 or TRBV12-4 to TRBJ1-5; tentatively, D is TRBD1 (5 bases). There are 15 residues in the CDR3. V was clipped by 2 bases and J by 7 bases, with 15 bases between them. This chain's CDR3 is CASSLSSARGQPQHF. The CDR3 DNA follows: TGTGCCAGCAGTTTAAGTTCAGCCCGGGGGCAGCCCCAGCATTTT.

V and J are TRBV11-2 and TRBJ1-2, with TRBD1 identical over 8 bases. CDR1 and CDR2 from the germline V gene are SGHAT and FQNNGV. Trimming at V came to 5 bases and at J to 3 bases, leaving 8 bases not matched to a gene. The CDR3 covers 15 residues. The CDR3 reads CASSGDWTGHYGYTF. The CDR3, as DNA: TGTGCCAGCAGCGGGGACTGGACAGGGCACTATGGCTACACCTTC.

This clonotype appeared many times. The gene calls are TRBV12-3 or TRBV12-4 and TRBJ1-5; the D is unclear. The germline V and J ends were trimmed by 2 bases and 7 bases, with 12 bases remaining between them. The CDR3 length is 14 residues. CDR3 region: CASSLMEGWQPQHF. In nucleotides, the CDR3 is TGTGCCAGCAGTTTAATGGAGGGATGGCAGCCCCAGCATTTT.

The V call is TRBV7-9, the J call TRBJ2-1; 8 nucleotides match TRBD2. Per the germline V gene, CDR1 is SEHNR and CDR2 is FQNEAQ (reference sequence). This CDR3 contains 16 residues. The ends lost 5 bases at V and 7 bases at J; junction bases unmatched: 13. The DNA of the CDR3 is TGTGCCAGCAGCCCCCCGCCCGGGGGGGCGAAGAATGAGCAGTTCTTC. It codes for CASSPPPGGAKNEQFF.

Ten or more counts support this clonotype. The CDR3 reads CATSDPNGGTGAFF. CDR3 DNA sequence: TGTGCCACCAGTGATCCCAATGGTGGCACTGGGGCTTTCTTT. The chain combines TRBV24-1 with TRBJ1-1; no definite D call. This CDR3 is 14 amino acids long. The germline V and J ends were trimmed by 3 bases and 11 bases, with 18 bases remaining between them. Germline V lookup: CDR1 KGHDR, CDR2 SFDVKD.